Listed here are 9 T cell receptor beta chains from one sample, sequenced in a study of monozygotic twins with inflammatory bowel disease. TCRdb re-called the 5' RACE reads and shows each CDR3 protein once, DNA omitted. This repertoire includes about 140,000 distinct CDR3 sequences. Input material: blood. These receptors all come from a human donor with ulcerative colitis or Crohn's disease, or a healthy co-twin of an affected twin (not recorded which).

The J gene is TRBJ2-2, the V gene TRBV5-1; with no DNA, the TCRdb D assignment of TRBD1 cannot be verified. CDR1 is SGHRS, CDR2 YFSETQ, per germline. The CDR3 runs 16 residues. This CDR3 is CASSLDGQGWGGELFF.

This rearrangement joins TRBV5-5 to TRBJ2-3. The CDR3 covers 18 residues. Germline values: CDR1 SGHKS, CDR2 YYEKEE (reference sequence). The CDR3: CASTSQAMGYLSTDTQYF.

J is TRBJ2-7 and V is TRBV7-9; as DNA is missing, the TRBD1 call by TCRdb cannot be tested. Germline assignment: CDR1 SEHNR and CDR2 FQNEAQ (reference sequence). This CDR3 has 14 amino acids. CDR3 amino acids: CASSRRGSSYEQYF.

The chain links TRBV20-1 to TRBJ1-1; TCRdb's D call of TRBD1 is untestable without DNA. The length of the CDR3 is 13 residues. CDR1 is DFQATT, CDR2 SNEGSKA, per germline (reference sequence). CDR3 sequence: CSARGQGAGEAFF.

V gene TRBV20-1 combines with J gene TRBJ2-7; TCRdb picks TRBD1, but there is no DNA to check that call. The length of the CDR3 is 11 residues. In germline, CDR1 is DFQATT, CDR2 SNEGSKA (reference sequence). The CDR3 loop reads CSGTENYEQYF.

The chain couples TRBV20-1 to TRBJ1-1; TCRdb's D gene call, TRBD1, goes unchecked for lack of DNA. Per the germline V gene, CDR1 is DFQATT and CDR2 is SNEGSKA (reference sequence). CDR3 length: 14 residues. The CDR3: CSAREDTMNTEAFF.

The chain recombines TRBV20-1 with TRBJ2-7; with no DNA, the TCRdb D assignment of TRBD2 cannot be verified. From germline, CDR1 is DFQATT and CDR2 SNEGSKA (reference sequence). The CDR3 extends over 14 amino acids. The CDR3 reads CSAARTSGSYEQYF.

The gene calls are TRBV24-1 and TRBJ2-1. The CDR3 covers 15 residues. CDR1 KGHDR and CDR2 SFDVKD come from the germline V gene. The CDR3 reads CATSGQTETYNEQFF.

The CDR3 reads CASSPTRDPTNEKLFF. The chain has TRBV18 and TRBJ1-4. The germline CDR1 and CDR2 sequences are KGHSH and LQKENI. The CDR3 is made up of 16 amino acids.